This passage covers 23 T cell receptor beta chains from one sample sequenced in a study of T cells in Graves' hyperthyroidism and ophthalmopathy. From RNA transcripts, TCR beta CDR3 regions were amplified. The HTBI primer set drove a first-round RT-PCR of the TCR CDR3. TCRdb ran MiXCR on the multiplex PCR reads and lists one entry per CDR3 protein. The data show about 560,000 distinct CDR3 sequences, approximately 16% seen once. The sequenced material came from blood. Receptors were obtained from a woman between 18 and 29 years old with Graves' hyperthyroidism.

This clonotype was seen at least ten times. This rearrangement joins TRBV12-3 or TRBV12-4 to TRBJ1-5, with D perhaps matching TRBD1 (5 bases). V was trimmed by 5 bases and J by 7 bases, leaving 12 bases between them. The CDR3 is made up of 13 amino acids. The CDR3 sequence is CASSPPGGQPQHF. The DNA of the CDR3 is TGTGCCAGCAGTCCCCCGGGGGGGCAGCCCCAGCATTTT.

This clonotype showed up just a few times. The junction departs from the called germline gene at one end, perhaps through a read error. The chain combines TRBV6-5 with TRBJ2-4, with D uncertain. The length of the CDR3 is 15 residues. The V gene's germline CDR1 is MNHEY and CDR2 SVGAGI. The DNA for the CDR3 is TGTGCCAGCAGTGACTCTAGACTGGTGGCGGACATTCAGTACTTC. Protein sequence: CASSDSRLVADIQYF.

This clonotype has at least ten counts. The rearrangement links TRBV2 to TRBJ1-2; D remains unclear. V was pared by 10 bases and J by 1 base, with 16 bases between. CDR1 SNHLY and CDR2 FYNNEI come from the germline V gene. This CDR3 region has 14 residues. The CDR3 DNA is TGTGCCATGCCGTCAGTGAGATTTAACTATGGCTACACCTTC. Amino acid sequence: CAMPSVRFNYGYTF.

This clonotype was seen many times. This rearrangement joins TRBV24-1 to TRBJ2-3; 8 bases are a match to TRBD2. The CDR3 length is 17 residues. Germline V gene data show CDR1 as KGHDR and CDR2 as SFDVKD. Losses at the gene ends were 4 bases for V and 2 bases for J; bases not matched to a gene: 10. This CDR3 is CATSDRGGPTHTDTQYF. The CDR3 DNA reads TGTGCCACCAGTGACCGCGGGGGGCCTACTCACACAGATACGCAGTATTTT.

The chain uses TRBV18 and TRBJ1-1; no clear D gene. Germline CDR1 and CDR2: KGHSH and LQKENI. The germline V and J ends were trimmed by 3 bases and 0 bases, with 5 bases remaining between them. This CDR3 comprises 13 residues. CDR3 amino acids: CASSPVMNTEAFF. CDR3 nucleotides: TGTGCCAGCTCACCCGTTATGAACACTGAAGCTTTCTTT.

The genes are TRBV20-1 and TRBJ1-2, with D unclear. Germline V gives CDR1 DFQATT, CDR2 SNEGSKA (reference sequence). V was clipped by 1 base and J by 8 bases, with 14 bases between them. The CDR3 spans 13 residues. CDR3 protein: CSARVPGTNGYTF. The CDR3 DNA sequence: TGCAGTGCTAGAGTTCCGGGTACTAACGGCTACACCTTC.

This chain links TRBV6-1 with TRBJ2-1; 12 nucleotides line up with TRBD1. Per the germline V gene, CDR1 is MNHNS and CDR2 is SASEGT. This CDR3 has 14 amino acids. V was clipped by 6 bases and J by 12 bases; unmatched bases: 9. The CDR3 bases are TGTGCCAGCAGCGCCGGGACAGGGGGCTCCGGGCAGTTCTTC. Protein sequence: CASSAGTGGSGQFF.

This clonotype was counted many times. The J gene is TRBJ1-4, the V gene TRBV12-3 or TRBV12-4; possibly TRBD1 for D (5 bases). The V gene lost 3 bases and the J gene lost 5 bases, with 10 bases spanning the gap. The CDR3 has 14 residues. The CDR3 reads CASSLAQGNEKLFF. Written as DNA, the CDR3 is TGTGCCAGCAGTTTGGCCCAGGGAAATGAAAAACTGTTTTTT.

This clonotype was picked up many times. One end of the junction does not line up with germline, which may come from a read error. In DNA form, the CDR3 reads TGTGCCAGCAGTTTTCAGGGGAACACCGGGGAGCTGTTTTTT. As protein: CASSFQGNTGELFF. The chain employs TRBV5-1 and TRBJ2-2; D is perhaps TRBD1 (5 bases). Germline-derived CDR1 and CDR2 are SGHRS and YFSETQ. This CDR3 region has 14 residues.

To note about this clonotype: This may come from a read error, since a much larger clone is one base off. The chain employs TRBV20-1 and TRBJ2-5, with a weak D call TRBD2 (5 bases). The CDR3 is 17 amino acids. V lost 5 bases and J 0 bases, leaving 22 bases between the germline ends. Germline assignment: CDR1 DFQATT and CDR2 SNEGSKA (reference sequence). This chain's CDR3 is CSARSRSSLGNQETQYF. The CDR3 region has the DNA TGCAGTGCTCGAAGCCGATCCTCACTAGGTAACCAAGAGACCCAGTACTTC.

This clonotype was picked up a small number of times. The J gene is TRBJ2-2, the V gene TRBV29-1; the D is unclear. The V end lost 3 bases, the J end lost 2 bases, and 7 bases lay between the germline ends. The CDR3 is 13 amino acids. CDR1 and CDR2 (germline): SQVTM, ANQGSEA. This CDR3 is CSVEWENTGELFF. DNA of the CDR3: TGCAGCGTTGAGTGGGAAAACACCGGGGAGCTGTTTTTT.

This clonotype was detected ten times or more. This rearrangement joins TRBV3-1 to TRBJ2-5; TRBD2 aligns across 15 bases. CDR1 and CDR2 (germline): LGHDT, YNNKEL (reference sequence). With V trimmed by 4 bases and J by 5 bases, 5 bases remained unmatched. The CDR3 covers 16 residues. The CDR3 loop is CASSRGTSGRSETQYF. The CDR3 DNA is TGTGCCAGCAGCCGTGGGACTAGCGGGAGGTCCGAGACCCAGTACTTC.

As concerns this clonotype: A read error is possible here, since a much larger clone lies one base away. A read error is likely, as this CDR3 ends without the conserved phenylalanine or tryptophan. The chain links TRBV20-1 to TRBJ2-7, with D perhaps matching TRBD1 (5 bases). CDR3 length equals 13 residues. Trimming stripped 5 bases from V and 0 bases from J, with 11 bases between. CDR1 and CDR2 from the germline V gene are DFQATT and SNEGSKA (reference sequence). CDR3 sequence (DNA): TGCAGTGCTGTGACAGTCTACTCCTACGAGCAGTACTCC. Protein sequence: CSAVTVYSYEQYS.

This clonotype was counted ten times or more. The rearrangement uses TRBV20-1 and TRBJ2-3; the D gene is possibly TRBD1 (6 bases). V lost 2 bases and J lost 4, with 16 bases in between. This CDR3 is built from 15 residues. Germline CDR1 reads DFQATT; CDR2 reads SNEGSKA (reference sequence). The CDR3 here is CSARLQGRRADTQYF. In nucleotides, the CDR3 is TGCAGTGCTAGACTTCAGGGGCGCAGGGCAGATACGCAGTATTTT.

This clonotype was seen ten or more times. This chain uses TRBV7-8 with TRBJ2-2, with a weak D call TRBD2 (6 bases). In germline, CDR1 is SGHVS, CDR2 FQNEAQ. The CDR3 consists of 14 residues. V was cut by 0 bases and J by 6 bases, with 8 bases left in between. DNA for the CDR3: TGTGCCAGCAGCTTAGCCTGGGGGGCCGGGGAGCTGTTTTTT. Amino acid sequence: CASSLAWGAGELFF.

The chain has TRBV7-3 and TRBJ2-1, with no clear D. This CDR3 has 15 amino acids. Germline lookup yields CDR1 SGHTA and CDR2 FQGTGA. Deletions cut 6 bases from V and 1 base from J, with 13 bases between. Written as DNA, the CDR3 is TGTGCCAGCAGTTTGAGAGTAGTGTCCTACAATGAGCAGTTCTTC. As protein: CASSLRVVSYNEQFF.

The table lists this clonotype with a few counts. CDR3 in DNA: TGTGCCAGCAGTTACTCGGGGGGCCAAGAGACCCAGTACTTC. Encoded protein: CASSYSGGQETQYF. The V call is TRBV6-5, the J call TRBJ2-5; perhaps TRBD2 as D (6 bases). This CDR3 comprises 14 residues. Trimming cost V 0 bases and J 1 base, with 6 bases left between them. Germline CDR1 and CDR2: MNHEY and SVGAGI.

J is TRBJ2-2 and V is TRBV9; 9 bases line up with TRBD1. Trimming removed 7 bases from V and 5 bases from J; junction bases left unmatched: 9. The CDR3 covers 15 residues. Per the germline V gene, CDR1 is SGDLS and CDR2 is YYNGEE. For the CDR3, the DNA is TGTGCCAGCGAACCGGACAGGGGAAATACCGGGGAGCTGTTTTTT. Translating gives CASEPDRGNTGELFF.

The gene calls are TRBV15 and TRBJ2-1, with TRBD1 matching over 9 bases. Losses at the gene ends were 5 bases for V and 8 bases for J; bases not matched to a gene: 16. Germline V gives CDR1 LNHNV, CDR2 YYDKDF (reference sequence). The length of the CDR3 is 17 residues. The CDR3 coding sequence is TGTGCCACCAGCGAAAGCAGTTCCGGACAGGGGCTTGATGAGCAGTTCTTC. Its protein product is CATSESSSGQGLDEQFF.

About this clonotype: Without the conserved terminal phenylalanine or tryptophan, this CDR3 likely stems from a read error. The V and J genes are TRBV12-3 or TRBV12-4 and TRBJ1-1, with 8 bases identical to TRBD1. The V segment lost 3 bases and the J segment 1 base; nucleotides outside the gene matches: 1. The CDR3 loop spans 14 amino acids. For the CDR3, the DNA is TGTGCCAGCAGTTTGGACAGGGAGAACACTGAAGCTTTCTCT. It encodes CASSLDRENTEAFS.

As regards this clonotype: This may be a read error: a much more frequent sequence differs by one nucleotide. This chain links TRBV20-1 with TRBJ1-2; D remains unclear. The CDR3 is made up of 17 amino acids. Trimming removed 7 bases from V and 5 bases from J, with 29 bases in between. Per the germline V gene, CDR1 is DFQATT and CDR2 is SNEGSKA (reference sequence). The CDR3: CSGGSALGTGIWYGYTF. The CDR3 DNA is TGCAGTGGTGGGTCCGCTTTAGGCACCGGTATTTGGTATGGCTACACCTTC.

This clonotype was seen many times. The J gene is TRBJ2-5, the V gene TRBV7-2; D is ambiguous. This CDR3 region has 15 residues. CDR1 is SGHTA and CDR2 is FQGNSA in the germline V gene. V was cut by 1 base and J by 2 bases, with 11 bases left in between. The DNA for the CDR3 is TGTGCCAGCAGCTTAGGAACCAGGCGACAAGAGACCCAGTACTTC. It translates to CASSLGTRRQETQYF.

The chain has TRBV30 and TRBJ1-1; no clear D gene. The V end was cut by 4 bases, the J end by 0 bases, with 15 bases between. Germline assignment: CDR1 GTSNPN and CDR2 SVGIG (reference sequence). This CDR3 spans 15 amino acids. This CDR3 is CAWKPTDGVNTEAFF. CDR3 coding DNA: TGTGCCTGGAAACCGACGGACGGAGTGAACACTGAAGCTTTCTTT.